The TCR beta chain under discussion was sequenced for a study of OX40 agonist ivuxolimab in advanced cancers. Study as a whole: Patient treatment consisted of intravenous ivuxolimab administration every 2 weeks at 0.01 to 10 mg/kg. Age averaged around 58 years (range roughly 20 to 90), and 70% to 85% were male.

V was trimmed by 0 bases and J by 0 bases, leaving 9 bases between them. Germline loops: CDR1 SGHRS, CDR2 YFSETQ. This CDR3 is built from 15 residues. Notes on the study in general: Average numbers of expanded clones were greater in CD8+ T cells than in CD4+.

As for this clone: Its specificity is not known.

Repertoires were generated with immunoSEQ multiplex PCR, while TCRdb's copy carries only in-frame clones and drops some. The sample comprises about 70,000 clones, 88% of which are singletons, and 2% to 2.5% rests with the top ten. The source material was CD4+ or CD8+ T cells sorted from blood, sampled in a trial of the OX40 agonist ivuxolimab. The V and J genes are TRBV5-1 and TRBJ1-1; possibly TRBD1 for D (6 bases). The clonotype originates from an adult with an advanced solid tumor such as melanoma, head and neck, liver or kidney cancer. The CDR3 DNA sequence: TGCGCCAGCAGCTTGGATGGACAGATGAACACTGAAGCTTTCTTT. As protein: CASSLDGQMNTEAFF.